Following are 29 T cell receptor beta chains from one sample sequenced in a study of OX40 agonist ivuxolimab in advanced cancers. TCRdb keeps only in-frame clones here, not all; method: immunoSEQ multiplex PCR. This table holds roughly 7,900 clones, 55% to 75% found once. The sample here was CD4+ or CD8+ T cells sorted from blood, taken in a trial of the OX40 agonist ivuxolimab. The receptor set was obtained from an adult with an advanced solid tumor such as melanoma, head and neck, liver or kidney cancer.

The chain combines TRBV9 with TRBJ1-2, with D hard to call. Germline lookup yields CDR1 SGDLS and CDR2 YYNGEE. V was clipped by 2 bases and J by 2 bases, with 10 bases between them. The CDR3 totals 14 residues. The CDR3 spells CASSVDGENYGYTF. Written as DNA, the CDR3 is TGTGCCAGCAGCGTCGATGGGGAAAACTATGGCTACACCTTC.

The V and J genes are TRBV9 and TRBJ2-3, with TRBD2 matching 8 bases. J gave up 3 bases and V 2 bases, and 11 bases lay outside the gene matches. CDR1 and CDR2 from the germline V gene are SGDLS and YYNGEE. The CDR3 covers 17 residues. CDR3 protein: CASSVTGGGFITDTQYF. CDR3 nucleotide sequence: TGTGCCAGCAGCGTCACGGGCGGGGGGTTTATTACAGATACGCAGTATTTT.

The V call is TRBV29-1, the J call TRBJ2-3; D is possibly TRBD2 (7 bases). Trimming removed 3 bases from V and 0 bases from J, with 16 bases in between. The CDR3 runs to 16 residues. Germline V gene lookup returns CDR1 SQVTM and CDR2 ANQGSEA. CDR3 protein: CSVDGLPGGSTDTQYF. The CDR3 DNA reads TGCAGCGTTGACGGACTGCCGGGGGGCAGCACAGATACGCAGTATTTT.

V is TRBV11-3 and J is TRBJ2-7, with TRBD1 matching over 9 bases. Per the germline V gene, CDR1 is SGHNT and CDR2 is YENEEA. The CDR3 spans 16 residues. V lost 5 bases, J lost 0 bases, and 8 bases stayed unmatched. The DNA for the CDR3 is TGTGCCAGCAGCGAACCGGGACAGGGAAGCTCCTACGAGCAGTACTTC. Translating it yields CASSEPGQGSSYEQYF. The full variable domain, its missing parts supplied by reference TRBV11-3 and TRBJ2-7, is EAGVVQSPRYKIIEKKQPVAFWCNPISGHNTLYWYLQNLGQGPELLIRYENEEAVDDSQLPKDRFSAERLKGVDSTLKIQPAELGDSAVYLCASSEPGQGSSYEQYFGPGTRLTVT.

The rearrangement joins TRBV27 to TRBJ2-7; D is uncertain. The CDR3 contains 15 residues. Germline lookup yields CDR1 MNHEY and CDR2 SMNVEV (reference sequence). Trimming pared 3 bases from V and 7 bases from J, leaving 19 bases between. The CDR3 sequence: CASSLTVPQLVEQYF. The CDR3 DNA is TGTGCCAGCAGTTTGACGGTCCCCCAGCTTGTTGAGCAGTACTTC.

The CDR3 sequence: CASSPGQGAYEQYF. CDR3 sequence (DNA): TGTGCCAGCAGCCCGGGACAGGGGGCCTACGAGCAGTACTTC. The chain links TRBV4-2 to TRBJ2-7; 11 bases align to TRBD1. The CDR3 has 14 amino acids. Germline V gives CDR1 LGHNA, CDR2 YNFKEQ. J was trimmed by 2 bases and V by 4 bases; bases with no gene match: 1.

This clone has a handful of counts. The chain employs TRBV6-5 and TRBJ2-2, with D tentatively TRBD1 (6 bases). Germline CDR1 MNHEY, CDR2 SVGAGI. Trimming took off 6 bases at V and 3 bases at J, with 14 bases between the two ends. This CDR3 is built from 15 residues. DNA for the CDR3: TGTGCCAGCAGAGACCAGGGGACCGACACCGGGGAGCTGTTTTTT. It encodes CASRDQGTDTGELFF.

CDR3 loop: CASSAIDRRGKGNTIYF. In DNA form, the CDR3 reads TGTGCCAGCAGTGCCATTGATCGGAGAGGGAAAGGAAACACCATATATTTT. The chain recombines TRBV6-1 with TRBJ1-3; D ambiguous. V was cut by 4 bases and J by 4 bases, with 20 bases left in between. The CDR3 contains 17 residues. Germline V gives CDR1 MNHNS, CDR2 SASEGT.

This clone showed up just once. The gene calls are TRBV15 and TRBJ1-5; D is ambiguous. This CDR3 is built from 12 residues. V gave up 2 bases and J gave up 6 bases, with 5 bases separating them. Germline V gives CDR1 LNHNV, CDR2 YYDKDF (reference sequence). This CDR3 reads CATSRLGQPQHF. The CDR3 nucleotides are TGTGCCACCAGCAGACTTGGTCAGCCCCAGCATTTT.

The V and J genes are TRBV5-6 and TRBJ1-2; TRBD1 matches 7 bases. Trimming removed 4 bases from V and 3 bases from J; junction bases left unmatched: 6. There are 14 residues in the CDR3. The V gene's germline CDR1 is SGHDT and CDR2 YYEEEE. DNA for the CDR3: TGTGCCAGCAGCGCAGGGGGATTGGACTATGGCTACACCTTC. This gives the protein CASSAGGLDYGYTF.

The rearrangement joins TRBV27 to TRBJ2-7, with D perhaps TRBD1 (6 bases). This CDR3 comprises 14 residues. V was trimmed by 2 bases and J by 5 bases, leaving 13 bases between them. Germline CDR1 reads MNHEY; CDR2 reads SMNVEV (reference sequence). CDR3 residues: CASSLPNRVHEQYF. Written as DNA, the CDR3 is TGTGCCAGCAGTTTACCAAACAGGGTCCACGAGCAGTACTTC.

The chain uses TRBV7-9 and TRBJ2-5; possibly TRBD1 for D (8 bases). V lost 4 bases and J lost 5, with 17 bases in between. CDR1 SEHNR and CDR2 FQNEAQ come from the germline V gene (reference sequence). The CDR3 contains 15 residues. Written as DNA, the CDR3 is TGTGCCAGCAGCTCCGGACAGGGAGGGTTGGAGACCCAGTACTTC. Translation: CASSSGQGGLETQYF.

This clone appeared once. The CDR3 DNA sequence: TGTGCCAGCAGTGACTCGCCGGGCGATGGATCCCTCCACTTT. It yields the protein CASSDSPGDGSLHF. The chain couples TRBV6-4 to TRBJ1-6; D remains unclear. CDR3 length: 14 residues. Germline values: CDR1 MRHNA, CDR2 SNTAGT. V was cut by 0 bases and J by 14 bases, with 14 bases left in between.

This clone was seen only a few times. The chain is built from TRBV27 and TRBJ1-5; D is ambiguous. In germline, CDR1 is MNHEY, CDR2 SMNVEV (reference sequence). With 4 bases removed from V and 3 bases from J, the gap between germline ends came to 13 bases. This CDR3 contains 15 residues. The CDR3 region is CASSSRGDPNQPQHF. DNA of the CDR3: TGTGCCAGCAGTTCCCGTGGCGACCCCAATCAGCCCCAGCATTTT.

This chain uses TRBV5-8 with TRBJ2-5; 8 nucleotides line up with TRBD2. With V trimmed by 3 bases and J by 0 bases, 7 bases remained unmatched. Per germline, CDR1 SGHTS and CDR2 YDEGEE. The CDR3 consists of 16 residues. The CDR3 region is CASSSPGSGDQETQYF. Here the CDR3 DNA reads TGTGCCAGCAGCTCGCCGGGTAGCGGGGACCAAGAGACCCAGTACTTC. Full variable domain (remainder filled in from reference TRBV5-8 and TRBJ2-5): EAGVTQSPTHLIKTRGQQATLRCSPISGHTSVYWYQQALGLGLQFLLWYDEGEERNRGNFPPRFSGRQFPNYSSELNVNALELEDSALYLCASSSPGSGDQETQYFGPGTRLLVL.

This clone was counted ten times or more. This sequence joins TRBV28 and TRBJ2-7, with D maybe TRBD1 (5 bases). The CDR3 is 15 amino acids. Germline CDR1 reads MDHEN; CDR2 reads SYDVKM. V gave up 6 bases and J gave up 0 bases, with 15 bases separating them. CDR3 bases: TGTGCCAGCAGGGGGCCGGATTCACCCTCCTACGAGCAGTACTTC. As protein: CASRGPDSPSYEQYF.

CDR3 protein: CASSLDGTGELFF. The CDR3 DNA reads TGTGCCAGCAGCTTGGATGGGACAGGGGAGCTGTTTTTT. The chain links TRBV5-4 to TRBJ2-2; tentative D call: TRBD1 (6 bases). This CDR3 is built from 13 residues. With 0 bases removed from V and 8 bases from J, the gap between germline ends came to 8 bases. Germline loops: CDR1 SGHNT, CDR2 YYREEE (reference sequence).

The chain carries TRBV2 and TRBJ2-7; unclear D gene. Per the germline V gene, CDR1 is SNHLY and CDR2 is FYNNEI. The CDR3 consists of 15 residues. Trimming pared 1 base from V and 0 bases from J, leaving 10 bases between. CDR3 bases: TGTGCCAGCAGTGAAGTAATGGGTAACTCCTACGAGCAGTACTTC. This encodes CASSEVMGNSYEQYF.

The rearrangement links TRBV9 to TRBJ2-1, with 8 bases that match TRBD2. The V and J ends lost 3 bases and 4 bases, in that order; junction bases with no gene match: 9. This CDR3 is built from 16 residues. Germline CDR1 SGDLS, CDR2 YYNGEE. The CDR3 loop reads CASSAFSGGPYNEQFF. As DNA, the CDR3 is TGTGCCAGCAGCGCCTTCTCGGGGGGGCCTTACAATGAGCAGTTCTTC.

This clone was seen a handful of times. V gene TRBV7-2 combines with J gene TRBJ2-3; 9 bases fit TRBD2. V was pared by 2 bases and J by 6 bases, with 12 bases of the junction left unmatched. CDR1 is SGHTA and CDR2 is FQGNSA in the germline V gene. This CDR3 has 17 amino acids. The CDR3 bases are TGTGCCAGCAGCTTATGGCCACGGAGCGGGGGGCCGGATACGCAGTATTTT. Amino acids: CASSLWPRSGGPDTQYF.

The J gene is TRBJ1-2, the V gene TRBV5-5; perhaps TRBD1 as D (6 bases). CDR3 length: 16 amino acids. Per the germline V gene, CDR1 is SGHKS and CDR2 is YYEKEE (reference sequence). The V end lost 3 bases, the J end lost 0 bases, and 15 bases lay between the germline ends. This CDR3 reads CASSSIQGRANYGYTF. For the CDR3, the DNA is TGTGCCAGCAGCTCGATACAGGGTAGAGCTAACTATGGCTACACCTTC.

The gene calls are TRBV19 and TRBJ1-3; D is undetermined. Germline-derived CDR1 and CDR2 are LNHDA and SQIVND (reference sequence). Trimming removed 7 bases at V and 0 bases at J, with 7 bases between. CDR3 length equals 13 residues. The CDR3 DNA reads TGTGCCAGTACGATTAACTCTGGAAACACCATATATTTT. Residues: CASTINSGNTIYF.

The chain couples TRBV27 to TRBJ2-3; D is uncertain. The CDR3 contains 14 residues. Trimming left V 4 bases short and J 1 base short, with 9 bases between. Germline V CDR1 and CDR2: MNHEY, SMNVEV (reference sequence). CDR3 bases: TGTGCCAGCAGTTGGGCTAGGGGCACAGATACGCAGTATTTT. It encodes CASSWARGTDTQYF.

The sample holds a few counts of this clone. The chain links TRBV27 to TRBJ2-7; weak D call: TRBD2 (5 bases). Germline V gene data show CDR1 as MNHEY and CDR2 as SMNVEV (reference sequence). Trimming left V 2 bases short and J 5 bases short, with 13 bases between. The CDR3 length is 14 residues. DNA for the CDR3: TGTGCCAGCAGTTTAAGAGGTTTGGGAGACGAGCAGTACTTC. It specifies CASSLRGLGDEQYF.

The chain uses TRBV21-1 and TRBJ2-2; TRBD1 reflects the table's D call only, with no check against the DNA. TRBV21-1 is a recognized pseudogene. There are 15 residues in the CDR3. As DNA, the CDR3 is TGTGCCAGCAGCAACCCTCACAAGAACACCGGGGAGCTGTTTTTT. Translating it yields CASSNPHKNTGELFF.

This clone was seen just once. This rearrangement joins TRBV7-8 to TRBJ2-1, with D perhaps TRBD2 (6 bases). This CDR3 comprises 18 residues. The germline V gene encodes CDR1 SGHVS and CDR2 FQNEAQ. V was clipped by 5 bases and J by 3 bases, with 23 bases between them. Here the CDR3 reads CASSLYRSGGANYNEQFF. The CDR3 nucleotides are TGTGCCAGCAGCCTCTACCGGTCTGGCGGGGCAAACTACAATGAGCAGTTCTTC.

This chain uses TRBV10-3 with TRBJ2-7; TRBD2 agrees at 12 bases. There are 14 residues in the CDR3. The ends lost 8 bases at V and 0 bases at J; junction bases unmatched: 2. Germline V gene data show CDR1 as ENHRY and CDR2 as SYGVKD. For the CDR3, the DNA is TGTGCCATCCGACTAGCGGGGGACTCCTACGAGCAGTACTTC. As protein: CAIRLAGDSYEQYF.

As regards this clone: Because the CDR3's place on the DNA is in doubt, the DNA is left out and the CDR3 is given as listed by TCRdb. The genes are TRBV27 and TRBJ2-1; the DNA was not used to check the table's D call, TRBD1. The CDR3 spans 11 amino acids, including both terminal residues. Per the germline V gene, CDR1 is MNHEY and CDR2 is SMNVEV (reference sequence). CDR3 sequence: CASSTSGQQFF.

The chain links TRBV6-1 to TRBJ1-1; D not resolved. Looked up from germline, CDR1 is MNHNS and CDR2 is SASEGT. Trimming took 2 bases from V and 6 from J, leaving 10 bases between them. This CDR3 spans 13 amino acids. This CDR3 is CASSEWRVAEAFF. CDR3 coding DNA: TGTGCCAGCAGTGAATGGAGGGTTGCTGAAGCTTTCTTT.